The subject of this entry is one T cell receptor beta chain. Study processing details: Cell counts per sample came from amplifying reference gene primers. The table came from immunoSEQ multiplex PCR; TCRdb's copy has only in-frame clones and leaves some out. V and J calls plus clone size are reproduced from that table; the DNA served to infer D and trimming. This table has around 270,000 clones, approximately 86% appearing once. In Seattle, patients joined the study during active infection and were tracked longitudinally. The data are from a study of blood T cell repertoires in COVID-19. Study context: The samples span acute and convalescent COVID-19 from the United States, Italy and Spain. Sources were T cells, B-cell-depleted T cells, or PBMCs; the material itself was cDNA or gDNA.

Germline V gene lookup returns CDR1 MNHEY and CDR2 SMNVEV (reference sequence). The V end lost 5 bases, the J end lost 0 bases, and 13 bases lay between the germline ends. CDR3 length: 15 residues. This TCR derives from a woman aged 60-75 years with COVID-19, enrolled during active disease. The chain employs TRBV27 and TRBJ1-1, with D perhaps matching TRBD1 (5 bases). Material: peripheral blood. CDR3 sequence reads: CASSGHRTMNTEAFF. The DNA of the CDR3 is TGTGCCAGCAGTGGGCACAGGACCATGAACACTGAAGCTTTCTTT.